One and the same sample provided the 4 T cell receptor beta chains below, sequenced in a study of identifying expanded T cells in peripheral blood. Measured with immunoSEQ multiplex PCR; TCRdb has only the in-frame clones, and not every one. The table has roughly 100,000 clones, around 88% seen once. Sequencing used blood. The receptors derive from a person aged 18 to 75 in good health.

The chain is built from TRBV2 and TRBJ2-3, with 7 bases matching TRBD2. The ends lost 7 bases at V and 2 bases at J; junction bases unmatched: 3. CDR1 SNHLY and CDR2 FYNNEI come from the germline V gene. The CDR3 runs 13 residues. The CDR3 coding sequence is TGTGCCAGCAAGGGACTATCCACAGATACGCAGTATTTT. Amino acids: CASKGLSTDTQYF.

The rearrangement joins TRBV18 to TRBJ2-3; D not resolved. Germline V gene lookup returns CDR1 KGHSH and CDR2 LQKENI. CDR3 size: 13 residues. With 3 bases removed from V and 0 bases from J, the gap between germline ends came to 4 bases. CDR3 amino acids: CASSPSSTDTQYF. The CDR3 region has the DNA TGTGCCAGCTCACCTTCTAGCACAGATACGCAGTATTTT.

This chain connects TRBV7-9 to TRBJ2-7; D is perhaps TRBD1 (6 bases). V dropped 4 bases and J dropped 3 bases, with 10 bases sitting between them. The V gene's germline CDR1 is SEHNR and CDR2 FQNEAQ (reference sequence). This CDR3 is 13 amino acids long. The CDR3 reads CASSYEGDYEQYF. The CDR3 region has the DNA TGTGCCAGCAGCTACGAGGGGGACTACGAGCAGTACTTC.

The rearrangement links TRBV29-1 to TRBJ2-6; perhaps TRBD1 as D (5 bases). The CDR3 contains 14 residues. Per germline, CDR1 SQVTM and CDR2 ANQGSEA. V was cut by 7 bases and J by 2 bases, with 12 bases left in between. CDR3 sequence (DNA): TGCAGCGCCAGGGTTGGGGCTGGGGCCAACGTCCTGACTTTC. It translates to CSARVGAGANVLTF.